What follows is one T cell receptor (beta chain) and its context. This clonotype was seen more than once but under ten times. Its binding antigen is unknown. Base qualities are not at hand, and no much larger clone is one base apart. The library was built by means of 5' RACE. TCRdb shows the sequencer as Illumina HiSeq 2500. A second roughly 6 to 12 cycle PCR used a sample-barcoded 5' primer and a J-beta primer mix. Each TCR beta cDNA molecule received a unique molecular identifier from a template-switch 5' adaptor carrying 12 random nucleotides. Each sample yielded at least 3 million CDR3-containing paired-end reads. The Mint cDNA synthesis kit, primed by a TRBC-specific oligonucleotide, was used to synthesize first-strand cDNA from all RNA. Following uracil-DNA glycosylase treatment, all cDNA underwent a first 18-cycle PCR with the universal primers M1SS and BC2_uni_R. The authors processed their data as follows. Each sample was normalized by randomly selecting 1 million high-quality reads, each carrying a distinct molecular identifier. Reads sharing molecular identifiers were discarded rather than binned into consensus sequences. MiTCR, run with a Q25 quality threshold and the strictest error-elimination algorithm, handled CDR3 identification, clonotype clustering and error correction. A nonparametric unseen species model with Euler transformation was used to estimate lower-bound total TCR beta diversity. TCRdb reprocessing: public reads trimmed at Q25 with fastp, clones called with MiXCR, in-frame beta chains kept. Each entry is one CDR3 protein sequence, shown with its most common DNA and genes. These V and J calls originate from TCRdb's pipeline instead of the authors' own analysis. In all, the sample holds about 1.5 million distinct CDR3 sequences, and 40% to 45% of those were seen once. Of the sample, under 5% is held by the ten largest clones.

The data were obtained in a study of blood T cells in healthy people across ages (dated by TCRdb to 2015 to 2017). As for the study more broadly: In model experiments, template switching captured about one uniquely barcoded TCR beta cDNA molecule for every two T cells. Donors of different ages were randomly distributed across sequencing lanes to avoid experimental bias. The study analyzed two additional independent replicas of 1 million unique cDNA reads from the same blood draw for two donors, one aged 18 to 30 and one aged 80 or older. To track age-related changes in TCR beta repertoire diversity, the study relied on deep sequencing normalized with unique cDNA molecular identifiers. The donors were divided into four age groups: young (average around 16 years), middle-aged (around 41), aged (approximately 62) and long-lived (more than 75). The paper as a whole reports these results and caveats: A strong correlation was found between observed TCR beta diversity and the percentage of naive T cells measured by flow cytometry. Observed TCR beta diversity per million T cells fell roughly linearly with age, and a significant reduction was already apparent by age about 43. Estimates of total diversity from one million sequenced T cells were regarded as lower bounds and underestimates. Because the CMV infection status of the donors was unknown, age-related changes in expanded clonotypes may potentially have been confounded. Compared with the aged group, the long-lived group had more naive CD4+ T cells, fewer expanded clones and increased TCR diversity, a pattern suggesting age selection. Because profiling used bulk unsorted PBMCs, naive and antigen-experienced compartments could not be compared conclusively.

Systemically healthy Caucasian individuals from Russia, around 39 in total and aged roughly 6 to 95 years, were included as donors. Roughly 9 milliliters of peripheral blood were drawn from each donor into EDTA-treated Vacutainer tubes. PBMCs were isolated by Ficoll-Paque density-gradient centrifugation, with at least 7 million obtained per sample. Trizol reagent was used to extract total RNA from PBMCs, with at least 5 micrograms per sample. The percentages of naive CD45RAhigh/CD27high T cells were determined by flow cytometry on a PBMC aliquot from every donor. Deletion took 5 bases off V and 1 base off J, with a span of 6 bases between the germline ends. The germline V gene supplies CDR1 MDHEN and CDR2 SYDVKM. The CDR3 has 12 amino acids, counting the end cysteine and phenylalanine. Only the CDR3 part of the read is kept: 36 bases, read in frame from the first base.

Sequencing input: blood. This receptor was taken from a woman in her late teens or twenties in good health. The chain joins TRBV28 to TRBJ2-7, with an unclear D gene assignment. DNA sequence: TGTGCCAGCAGTGTCCCATCCTACGAGCAGTACTTC. This gives the protein CASSVPSYEQYF.